This T cell receptor beta chain was documented in a study of blood T cell repertoires in COVID-19. The CDR3 totals 16 residues. The germline gives CDR1 LGHDT, CDR2 YNNKEL (reference sequence). V shed 0 bases and J 2 bases; nucleotides not matched to a gene: 5. The authors' processing: Quantification of nucleated cells was approximated via reference gene primer amplification. Some clones are missing from TCRdb's copy, which holds only in-frame ones; the method was immunoSEQ multiplex PCR. D and trimming come from the DNA, and the V and J calls and clone size come from that table. The repertoire holds 50,000 to 65,000 clones, with 83% as singletons.

This rearrangement joins TRBV3-1 (or the pseudogene TRBV3-2) to TRBJ2-7, with 9 bases lining up with TRBD2. This sequence was found in a human donor in a cohort sampled during active COVID-19. The sequenced material came from peripheral blood. The CDR3 protein is CASSQDLAGPAYEQYF. The CDR3 DNA follows: TGTGCCAGCAGCCAAGATCTAGCGGGGCCCGCCTACGAGCAGTACTTC.